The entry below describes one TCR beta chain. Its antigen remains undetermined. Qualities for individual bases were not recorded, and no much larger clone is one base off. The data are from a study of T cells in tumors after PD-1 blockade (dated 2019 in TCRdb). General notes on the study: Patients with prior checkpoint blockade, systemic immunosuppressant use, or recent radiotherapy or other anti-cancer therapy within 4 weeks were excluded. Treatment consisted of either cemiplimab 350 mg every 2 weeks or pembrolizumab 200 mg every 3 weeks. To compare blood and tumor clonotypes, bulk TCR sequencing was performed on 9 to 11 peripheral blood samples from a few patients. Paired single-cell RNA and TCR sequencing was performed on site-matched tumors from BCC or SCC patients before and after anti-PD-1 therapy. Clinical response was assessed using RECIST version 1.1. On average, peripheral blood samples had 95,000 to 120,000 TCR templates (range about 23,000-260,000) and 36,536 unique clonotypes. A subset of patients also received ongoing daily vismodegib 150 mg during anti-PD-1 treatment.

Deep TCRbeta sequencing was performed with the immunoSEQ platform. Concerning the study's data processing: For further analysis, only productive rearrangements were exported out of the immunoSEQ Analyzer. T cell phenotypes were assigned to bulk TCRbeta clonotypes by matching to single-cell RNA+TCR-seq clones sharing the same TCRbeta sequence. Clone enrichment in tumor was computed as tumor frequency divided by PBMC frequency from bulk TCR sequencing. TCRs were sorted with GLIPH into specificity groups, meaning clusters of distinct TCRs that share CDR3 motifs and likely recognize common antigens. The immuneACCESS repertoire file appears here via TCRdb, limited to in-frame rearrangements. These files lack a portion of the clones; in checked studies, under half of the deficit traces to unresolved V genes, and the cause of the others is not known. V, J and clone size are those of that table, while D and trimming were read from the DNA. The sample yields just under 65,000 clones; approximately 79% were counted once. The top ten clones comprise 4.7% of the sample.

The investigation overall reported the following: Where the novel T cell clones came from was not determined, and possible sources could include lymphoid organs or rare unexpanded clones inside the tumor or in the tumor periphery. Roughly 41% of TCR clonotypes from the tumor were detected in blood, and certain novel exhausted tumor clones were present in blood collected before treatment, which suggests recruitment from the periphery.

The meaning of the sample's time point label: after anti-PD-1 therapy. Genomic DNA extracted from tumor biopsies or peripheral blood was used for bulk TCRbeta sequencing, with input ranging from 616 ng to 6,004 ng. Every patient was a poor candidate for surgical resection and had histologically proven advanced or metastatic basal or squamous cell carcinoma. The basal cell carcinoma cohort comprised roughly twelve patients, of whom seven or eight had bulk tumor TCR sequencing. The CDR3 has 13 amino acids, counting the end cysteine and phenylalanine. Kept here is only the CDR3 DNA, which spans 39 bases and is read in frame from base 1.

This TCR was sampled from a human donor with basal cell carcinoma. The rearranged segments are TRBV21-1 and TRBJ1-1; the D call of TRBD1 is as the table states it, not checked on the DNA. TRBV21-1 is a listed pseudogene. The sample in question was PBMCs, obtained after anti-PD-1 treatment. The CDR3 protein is CASPPGTGFDSFF. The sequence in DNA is TGTGCCAGCCCCCCAGGGACAGGGTTTGACAGTTTCTTT.